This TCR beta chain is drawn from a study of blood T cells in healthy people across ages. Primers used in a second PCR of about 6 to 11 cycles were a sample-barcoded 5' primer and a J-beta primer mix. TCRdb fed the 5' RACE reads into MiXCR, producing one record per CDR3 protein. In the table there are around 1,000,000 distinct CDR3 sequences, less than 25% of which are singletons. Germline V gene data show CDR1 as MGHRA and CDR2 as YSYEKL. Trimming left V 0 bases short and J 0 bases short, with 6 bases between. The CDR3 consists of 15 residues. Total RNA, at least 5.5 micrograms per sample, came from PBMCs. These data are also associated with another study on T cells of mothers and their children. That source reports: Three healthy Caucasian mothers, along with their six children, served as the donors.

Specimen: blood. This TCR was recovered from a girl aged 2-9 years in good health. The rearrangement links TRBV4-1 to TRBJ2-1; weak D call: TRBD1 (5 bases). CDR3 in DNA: TGCGCCAGCAGCCAAGACAGGGTCTCCTACAATGAGCAGTTCTTC. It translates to CASSQDRVSYNEQFF.